A selection of T cell receptor beta chains follows, all from one sample in a study of blood T cell repertoires in COVID-19. Only in-frame clones appear in the TCRdb table, and some are missing; sequencing was by immunoSEQ multiplex PCR. The sample carries some 65,000 clones, about nine tenths recorded once. The source material was peripheral blood. The receptors were gathered from a man aged 45-60 years with COVID-19, enrolled during active disease. Each CDR3 is given with its conserved first and last residue. Fields, in order: V gene, D gene, clone size, J gene, CDR3 DNA, CDR3 protein. The D gene is left open where the match is weak. For some rows the clone size is stated as once, few or many, or as a class when expanded; others skip it.

v_gene: TRBV14; d_gene: TRBD2; abundance: -; j_gene: TRBJ2-1; CDR3nt: TGTGCCAGCAGCCCTCTACTAGCGGGAGGACGCAATGAGCAGTTCTTC; CDR3aa: CASSPLLAGGRNEQFF
v_gene: TRBV19; d_gene: -; abundance: -; j_gene: TRBJ1-1; CDR3nt: TGTGCCAGTAGTAACAGGCGCACTGAAGCTTTCTTT; CDR3aa: CASSNRRTEAFF
v_gene: TRBV7-2; d_gene: TRBD1; abundance: once; j_gene: TRBJ2-7; CDR3nt: TGTGCCAGCAGCTTAGCGCGGACAGGGGGCGGGAACGAGCAGTACTTC; CDR3aa: CASSLARTGGGNEQYF
v_gene: TRBV11-2; d_gene: TRBD1; abundance: -; j_gene: TRBJ1-1; CDR3nt: TGTGCCAGCAGCCTGGACAGGGACACTGAAGCTTTCTTT; CDR3aa: CASSLDRDTEAFF
v_gene: TRBV10-3; d_gene: TRBD2; abundance: -; j_gene: TRBJ2-7; CDR3nt: TGTGCCATCAGTGGTCCTAGCGGGAGGCCCGGAGGTTCCTACGAGCAGTACTTC; CDR3aa: CAISGPSGRPGGSYEQYF
v_gene: TRBV30; d_gene: -; abundance: -; j_gene: TRBJ1-4; CDR3nt: TGTGCCTGGAGTGCCGGACAGACTTCAAATGAAAAACTGTTTTTT; CDR3aa: CAWSAGQTSNEKLFF
v_gene: TRBV9; d_gene: TRBD1; abundance: -; j_gene: TRBJ2-3; CDR3nt: TGTGCCAGCAGCGTACGGACAGGGGAACCCTTCACAGATACGCAGTATTTT; CDR3aa: CASSVRTGEPFTDTQYF
v_gene: TRBV3-1/TRBV3-2; d_gene: TRBD2; abundance: -; j_gene: TRBJ2-5; CDR3nt: TGTGCCAGCAGCCAAGAGTGGGCGGGAGACGGTGAGACCCAGTACTTC; CDR3aa: CASSQEWAGDGETQYF
v_gene: TRBV6-2/TRBV6-3; d_gene: -; abundance: -; j_gene: TRBJ1-2; CDR3nt: TGTGCCAGCAGTAAGACAGGCGTTAACTATGGCTACACCTTC; CDR3aa: CASSKTGVNYGYTF
v_gene: TRBV4-2; d_gene: TRBD1; abundance: once; j_gene: TRBJ1-1; CDR3nt: TGTGCCAGCAGCCATGGTACAGGGGGATCGGTAACTGAAGCTTTCTTT; CDR3aa: CASSHGTGGSVTEAFF
v_gene: TRBV12-3/TRBV12-4; d_gene: TRBD1; abundance: few; j_gene: TRBJ1-1; CDR3nt: TGTGCCAGCAGTCGACAGGGAAAGGGTGAAGCTTTCTTT; CDR3aa: CASSRQGKGEAFF
v_gene: TRBV6-1; d_gene: -; abundance: -; j_gene: TRBJ1-2; CDR3nt: TGTGCCAGCAGTGAAGCTGGGGCAACTCTCTATGGCTACACCTTC; CDR3aa: CASSEAGATLYGYTF
v_gene: TRBV5-4; d_gene: -; abundance: -; j_gene: TRBJ1-2; CDR3nt: TGTGCCATCAAAACTACAGGGTCTCCCTATGGCTACACCTTC; CDR3aa: CAIKTTGSPYGYTF
v_gene: TRBV5-1; d_gene: TRBD1; abundance: -; j_gene: TRBJ1-3; CDR3nt: TGCGCCAGCAGCTTGGCCGGGACAGGGGCCACTAGCTCTGGAAACACCATATATTTT; CDR3aa: CASSLAGTGATSSGNTIYF
v_gene: TRBV2; d_gene: TRBD2; abundance: few; j_gene: TRBJ2-3; CDR3nt: TGTGCCAGCAGTAGGGGGACTAGCGGGAGGGTACGTGGGTATTTT; CDR3aa: CASSRGTSGRVRGYF
v_gene: TRBV5-1; d_gene: TRBD2; abundance: once; j_gene: TRBJ2-2; CDR3nt: TGCGCCAGCAGCTCGGGGTTGACTAGCGGGAGGGCATCCGGGGAGCTGTTTTTT; CDR3aa: CASSSGLTSGRASGELFF
v_gene: TRBV11-2; d_gene: -; abundance: -; j_gene: TRBJ1-2; CDR3nt: TGTGCCAGCAGCTTAGTTGGGGGCCCTCGGGTGGACGACTATGGCTACACCTTC; CDR3aa: CASSLVGGPRVDDYGYTF
v_gene: TRBV11-2; d_gene: TRBD2; abundance: -; j_gene: TRBJ2-7; CDR3nt: TGTGCCAGCAGCTTACGACTAGCCGGCGAGCAGTACTTC; CDR3aa: CASSLRLAGEQYF
v_gene: TRBV27; d_gene: -; abundance: -; j_gene: TRBJ1-4; CDR3nt: TGTGCCAGCACCCCCGGCCTGGGACTTGGAAAACTGTTTTTT; CDR3aa: CASTPGLGLGKLFF
v_gene: TRBV5-1; d_gene: TRBD2; abundance: -; j_gene: TRBJ2-5; CDR3nt: TGCGCCAGCAGCCTCCGGACTAGCGGGTCGGGGACCCAGTACTTC; CDR3aa: CASSLRTSGSGTQYF
v_gene: TRBV7-9; d_gene: -; abundance: -; j_gene: TRBJ1-5; CDR3nt: TGTGCCAGCAGCTTGGGAGGGGACGATCAGCCCCAGCATTTT; CDR3aa: CASSLGGDDQPQHF
v_gene: TRBV6-1; d_gene: TRBD2; abundance: -; j_gene: TRBJ2-3; CDR3nt: TGTGCCAGCAGTGAGGGTCTAGCGGGAGGGAGGTTGAGCACAGATACGCAGTATTTT; CDR3aa: CASSEGLAGGRLSTDTQYF
v_gene: TRBV6-5; d_gene: -; abundance: -; j_gene: TRBJ1-4; CDR3nt: TGTGCCAGCAGGCCTCAGCGGCTTAGTGAAAAACTGTTTTTT; CDR3aa: CASRPQRLSEKLFF
v_gene: TRBV7-2; d_gene: TRBD2; abundance: -; j_gene: TRBJ2-2; CDR3nt: TGTGCCAGCAGCCCCACTCGACTAGCGGGTACCGGGGAGCTGTTTTTT; CDR3aa: CASSPTRLAGTGELFF
v_gene: TRBV20-1; d_gene: TRBD2; abundance: -; j_gene: TRBJ2-1; CDR3nt: TGCAGTGCTAGTGCTATCAGCGGGGCATCCTACAATGAGCAGTTCTTC; CDR3aa: CSASAISGASYNEQFF
v_gene: TRBV15; d_gene: TRBD1; abundance: -; j_gene: TRBJ1-4; CDR3nt: TGTGCCACCAGCCGGACAGGTACTAATGAAAAACTGTTTTTT; CDR3aa: CATSRTGTNEKLFF
v_gene: TRBV6-5; d_gene: TRBD1; abundance: -; j_gene: TRBJ1-1; CDR3nt: TGTGCCAGCAGCCGGACTCGGACAGGGATGGCTGAAGCTTTCTTT; CDR3aa: CASSRTRTGMAEAFF
v_gene: TRBV2; d_gene: -; abundance: -; j_gene: TRBJ1-5; CDR3nt: TGTGCCAGCAGTGGAGGAGGGGTGCGCAATCAGCCCCAGCATTTT; CDR3aa: CASSGGGVRNQPQHF
v_gene: TRBV20-1; d_gene: TRBD2; abundance: -; j_gene: TRBJ2-3; CDR3nt: TGCAGTGCTAGTGGACTAGCATCGGCAGATACGCAGTATTTT; CDR3aa: CSASGLASADTQYF
v_gene: TRBV4-1; d_gene: -; abundance: -; j_gene: TRBJ2-1; CDR3nt: TGCGCCAGCAGCACTCGGGGGAGCTCCTACAATGAGCAGTTCTTC; CDR3aa: CASSTRGSSYNEQFF
v_gene: TRBV2; d_gene: TRBD1; abundance: -; j_gene: TRBJ1-1; CDR3nt: TGTGCCAGCAGTGCCCAGGGGGCTACTGAAGCTTTCTTT; CDR3aa: CASSAQGATEAFF
v_gene: TRBV6-2/TRBV6-3; d_gene: TRBD2; abundance: once; j_gene: TRBJ2-3; CDR3nt: TGTGCCAGCAGTTATTTGGCCCTAGCGGCCAATACGCAGTATTTT; CDR3aa: CASSYLALAANTQYF
v_gene: TRBV2; d_gene: TRBD1; abundance: -; j_gene: TRBJ1-1; CDR3nt: TGTGCCAGCCTCCCGGGACAGGGGAGGATGAACACTGAAGCTTTCTTT; CDR3aa: CASLPGQGRMNTEAFF
v_gene: TRBV13; d_gene: TRBD1; abundance: -; j_gene: TRBJ2-1; CDR3nt: TGTGCCAGCAGCCCGTGGGGGACAGGGGGGAATGAGCAGTTCTTC; CDR3aa: CASSPWGTGGNEQFF
v_gene: TRBV5-6; d_gene: TRBD1; abundance: few; j_gene: TRBJ1-1; CDR3nt: TGTGCCAGCAGCATGACAGGGGGCTTCGGTGAAGCTTTCTTT; CDR3aa: CASSMTGGFGEAFF
v_gene: TRBV6-5; d_gene: -; abundance: -; j_gene: TRBJ2-2; CDR3nt: TGTGCCAGCAGTTTCGAGGGAAACACCGGGGAGCTGTTTTTT; CDR3aa: CASSFEGNTGELFF
v_gene: TRBV4-1; d_gene: -; abundance: -; j_gene: TRBJ1-3; CDR3nt: TGCGCCAGCAGCCGCTTGTTCGGCTCTGGAAACACCATATATTTT; CDR3aa: CASSRLFGSGNTIYF
v_gene: TRBV24-1; d_gene: TRBD1; abundance: -; j_gene: TRBJ2-3; CDR3nt: TGTGCCACCAGTGGGCCGACAGGGGTGGGCACAGATACGCAGTATTTT; CDR3aa: CATSGPTGVGTDTQYF
v_gene: TRBV18; d_gene: TRBD2; abundance: -; j_gene: TRBJ2-5; CDR3nt: TGTGCCAGCTCACCAAAAGGGACTAGCAGCGTCCAAGAGACCCAGTACTTC; CDR3aa: CASSPKGTSSVQETQYF
v_gene: TRBV2; d_gene: -; abundance: -; j_gene: TRBJ1-1; CDR3nt: TGTGCCAGCAGTGAACGTCAGGGATCCGAAGCTTTCTTT; CDR3aa: CASSERQGSEAFF
v_gene: TRBV18; d_gene: TRBD1; abundance: -; j_gene: TRBJ1-2; CDR3nt: TGTGCCAGCTCATCCGGACAGGGCGGCAATGGCTACACCTTC; CDR3aa: CASSSGQGGNGYTF
v_gene: TRBV28; d_gene: -; abundance: -; j_gene: TRBJ1-1; CDR3nt: TGTGCCAGCAGTAGGCCTGCGCAGGGCACTGAAGCTTTCTTT; CDR3aa: CASSRPAQGTEAFF
v_gene: TRBV3-1/TRBV3-2; d_gene: TRBD1; abundance: -; j_gene: TRBJ2-1; CDR3nt: TGTGCCAGCAGCCAAGGAGGGACAGCGGTCGTGGGGGTGCAGTTCTTC; CDR3aa: CASSQGGTAVVGVQFF
v_gene: TRBV4-1; d_gene: -; abundance: -; j_gene: TRBJ1-4; CDR3nt: TGCGCCAGCAGGTCCCAGGGAACTAATGAAAAACTGTTTTTT; CDR3aa: CASRSQGTNEKLFF
v_gene: TRBV18; d_gene: -; abundance: -; j_gene: TRBJ2-1; CDR3nt: TGTGCCAGCTCACCACCGGCAGGAGGTGACAATGAGCAGTTCTTC; CDR3aa: CASSPPAGGDNEQFF
v_gene: TRBV10-3; d_gene: TRBD1; abundance: -; j_gene: TRBJ1-2; CDR3nt: TGTGCCACCTCAAGGACAGGGTATAACTATGGCTACACCTTC; CDR3aa: CATSRTGYNYGYTF
v_gene: TRBV19; d_gene: -; abundance: -; j_gene: TRBJ1-1; CDR3nt: TGTGCCAGTAGTATATGGGAGGGGTCAAGGGGATACACTGAAGCTTTCTTT; CDR3aa: CASSIWEGSRGYTEAFF
v_gene: TRBV3-1/TRBV3-2; d_gene: -; abundance: -; j_gene: TRBJ2-1; CDR3nt: TGTGCCAGCAGCCCTCGGACTATCCCGTTAGGCAATGAGCAGTTCTTC; CDR3aa: CASSPRTIPLGNEQFF
v_gene: TRBV6-2/TRBV6-3; d_gene: TRBD1; abundance: -; j_gene: TRBJ1-1; CDR3nt: TGTGCCAGCAGTTACTCCAGCGGGACAGGGGGCGCGAACACTGAAGCTTTCTTT; CDR3aa: CASSYSSGTGGANTEAFF
v_gene: TRBV4-1; d_gene: -; abundance: few; j_gene: TRBJ2-1; CDR3nt: TGCGCCAGCAGCCAAGTGATAGTAGTCCATGAGCAGTTCTTC; CDR3aa: CASSQVIVVHEQFF